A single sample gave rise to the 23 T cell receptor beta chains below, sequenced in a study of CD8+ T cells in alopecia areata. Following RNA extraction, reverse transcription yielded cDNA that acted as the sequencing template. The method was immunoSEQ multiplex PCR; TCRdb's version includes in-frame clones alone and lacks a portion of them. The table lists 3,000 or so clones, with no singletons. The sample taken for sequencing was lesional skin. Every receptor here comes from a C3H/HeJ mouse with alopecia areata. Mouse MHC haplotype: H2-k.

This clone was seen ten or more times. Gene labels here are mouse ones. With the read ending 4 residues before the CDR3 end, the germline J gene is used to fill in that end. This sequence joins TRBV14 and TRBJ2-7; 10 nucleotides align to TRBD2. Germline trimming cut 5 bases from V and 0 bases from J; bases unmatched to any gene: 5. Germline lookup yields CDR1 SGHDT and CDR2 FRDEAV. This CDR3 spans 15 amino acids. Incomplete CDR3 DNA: TGTGCCAGCAGCCTGACTGGGGGGAGCTCCTAT. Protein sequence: CASSLTGGSSY. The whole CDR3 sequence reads CASSLTGGSSYEQYF.

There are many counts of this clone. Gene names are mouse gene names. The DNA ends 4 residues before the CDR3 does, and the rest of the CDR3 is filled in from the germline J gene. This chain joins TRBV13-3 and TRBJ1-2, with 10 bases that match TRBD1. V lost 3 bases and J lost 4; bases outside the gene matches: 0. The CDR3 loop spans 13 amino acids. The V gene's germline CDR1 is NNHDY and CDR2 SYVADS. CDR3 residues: CASSGTGGSDYTF. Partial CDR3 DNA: TGTGCCAGCAGTGGGACAGGGGGCTCC.

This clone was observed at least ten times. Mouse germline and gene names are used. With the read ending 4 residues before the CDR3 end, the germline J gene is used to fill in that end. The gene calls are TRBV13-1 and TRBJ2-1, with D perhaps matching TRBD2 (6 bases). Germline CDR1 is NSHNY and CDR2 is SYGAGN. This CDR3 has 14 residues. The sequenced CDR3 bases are TGTGCCAGCAGTCCTCTGGGGTGGGTGTCT. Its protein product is CASSPLGWVS. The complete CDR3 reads CASSPLGWVSEQFF.

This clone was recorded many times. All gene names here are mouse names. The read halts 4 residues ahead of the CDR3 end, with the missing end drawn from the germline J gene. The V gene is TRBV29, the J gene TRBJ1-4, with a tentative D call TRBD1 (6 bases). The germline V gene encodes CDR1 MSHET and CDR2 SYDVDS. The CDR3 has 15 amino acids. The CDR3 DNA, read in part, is TGTGCTAGCAGTTTAAGGGCAGGGGAAAGCGAA. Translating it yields CASSLRAGESE. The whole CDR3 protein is CASSLRAGESERLFF.

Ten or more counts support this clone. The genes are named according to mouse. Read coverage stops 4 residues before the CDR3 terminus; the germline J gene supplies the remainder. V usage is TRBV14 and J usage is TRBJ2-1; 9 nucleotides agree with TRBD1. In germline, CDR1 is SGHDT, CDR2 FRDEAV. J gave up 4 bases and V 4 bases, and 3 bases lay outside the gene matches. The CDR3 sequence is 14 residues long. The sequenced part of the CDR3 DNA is TGTGCCAGCAGTCCCGGGACAGGGTATGCT. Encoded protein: CASSPGTGYA. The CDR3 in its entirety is CASSPGTGYAEQFF.

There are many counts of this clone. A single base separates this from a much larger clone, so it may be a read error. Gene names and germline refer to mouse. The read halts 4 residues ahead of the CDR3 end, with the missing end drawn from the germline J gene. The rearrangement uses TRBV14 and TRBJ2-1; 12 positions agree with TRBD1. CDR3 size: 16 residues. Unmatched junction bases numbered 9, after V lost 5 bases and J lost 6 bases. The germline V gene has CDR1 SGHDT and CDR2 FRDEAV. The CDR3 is CASSSSGTGGFAEQFF. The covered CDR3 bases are TGTGCCAGCAGCTCATCCGGGACAGGGGGCTTTGCT.

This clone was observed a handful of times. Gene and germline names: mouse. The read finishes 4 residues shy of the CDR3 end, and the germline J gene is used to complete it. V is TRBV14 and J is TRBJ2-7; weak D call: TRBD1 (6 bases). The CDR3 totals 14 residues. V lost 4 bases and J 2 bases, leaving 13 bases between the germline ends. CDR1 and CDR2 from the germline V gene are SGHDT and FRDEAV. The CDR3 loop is CASSIWDITYEQYF. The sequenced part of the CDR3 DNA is TGTGCCAGCAGTATATGGGACATAACCTAT.

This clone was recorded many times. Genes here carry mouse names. CDR3 region: CASTGQGAYERLFF. The CDR3 DNA, read in part, is TGTGCTAGTACGGGACAGGGGGCTTACGAA. The chain joins TRBV29 to TRBJ1-4; TRBD1 matches at 12 bases. The read ends 4 residues before the CDR3 terminus; that terminus is restored from the germline J gene. Germline V gene lookup returns CDR1 MSHET and CDR2 SYDVDS. This CDR3 is built from 14 residues. The J segment lost 6 bases and the V segment lost 9 bases, leaving 5 bases of the junction unmatched. The full variable domain, rest sourced from reference TRBV29 and TRBJ1-4, is DMKVTQMPRYLIKRMGENVLLECGQDMSHETMYWYRQDPGLGLQLIYISYDVDSNSEGDIPKGYRVSRKKREHFSLILDSAKTNQTSVYFCASTGQGAYERLFFGHGTKLSVL.

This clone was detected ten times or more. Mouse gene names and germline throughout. The CDR3 DNA, read in part, is TGTGCCAGCAGCTCATCCGGGACATGGGTCTTTGCT. Residues: CASSSSGTWVFA. From start to end, the CDR3 is CASSSSGTWVFAEQFF. The chain couples TRBV13-1 to TRBJ2-1; tentative D call: TRBD1 (6 bases). The read ends 4 residues early relative to the CDR3; the germline J gene fills the gap. The V end lost 5 bases, the J end lost 6 bases, and 21 bases lay between the germline ends. Germline V gene data show CDR1 as NSHNY and CDR2 as SYGAGN. This CDR3 has 16 residues.

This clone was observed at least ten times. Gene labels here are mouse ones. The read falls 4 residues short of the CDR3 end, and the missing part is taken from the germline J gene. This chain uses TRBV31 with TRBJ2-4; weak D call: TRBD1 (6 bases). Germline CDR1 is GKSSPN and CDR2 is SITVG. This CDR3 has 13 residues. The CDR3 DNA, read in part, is TGTGCCTGGAGTTCCGGGACAAAAAAC. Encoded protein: CAWSSGTKN. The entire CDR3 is CAWSSGTKNTLYF. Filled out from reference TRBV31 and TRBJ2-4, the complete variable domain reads AQTIHQWPVAEIKAVGSPLSLGCTIKGKSSPNLYWYWQATGGTLQQLFYSITVGQVESVVQLNLSASRPKDDQFILSTEKLLLSHSGFYLCAWSSGTKNTLYFGAGTRLSVL.

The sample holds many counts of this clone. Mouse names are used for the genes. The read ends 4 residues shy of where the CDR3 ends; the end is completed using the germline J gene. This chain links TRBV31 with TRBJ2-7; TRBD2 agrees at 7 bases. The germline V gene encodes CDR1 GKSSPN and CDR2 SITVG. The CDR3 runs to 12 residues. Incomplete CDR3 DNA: TGTGCCTGGATCTGGGGGACTCAT. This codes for CAWIWGTH. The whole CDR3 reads CAWIWGTHEQYF.

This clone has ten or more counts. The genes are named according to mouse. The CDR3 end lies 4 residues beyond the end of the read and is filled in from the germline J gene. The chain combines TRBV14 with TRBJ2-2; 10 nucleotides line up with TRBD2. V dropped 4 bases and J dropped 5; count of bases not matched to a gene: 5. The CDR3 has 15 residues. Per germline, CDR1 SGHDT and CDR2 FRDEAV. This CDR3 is CASSLSTGGTGQLYF. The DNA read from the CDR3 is TGTGCCAGCAGTCTCTCGACTGGGGGGACCGGG.

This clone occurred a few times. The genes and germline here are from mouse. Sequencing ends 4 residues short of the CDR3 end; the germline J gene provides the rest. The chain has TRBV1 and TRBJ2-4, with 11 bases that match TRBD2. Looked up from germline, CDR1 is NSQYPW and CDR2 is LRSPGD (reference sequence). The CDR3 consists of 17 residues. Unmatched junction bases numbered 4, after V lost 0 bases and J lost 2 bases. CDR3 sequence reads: CTCSADPDWGVQNTLYF. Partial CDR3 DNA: TGCACCTGCAGTGCAGACCCGGACTGGGGGGTTCAAAAC.

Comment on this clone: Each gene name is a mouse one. Partial CDR3 DNA: TGTGCCAGCAGTCCCAGGGAAAAC. Its protein product is CASSPREN. The full CDR3 protein reads CASSPRENTLYF. This chain connects TRBV19 to TRBJ2-4, with D maybe TRBD1 (5 bases). From the germline J gene comes the end of the CDR3, since the read stops 4 residues before it. The CDR3 is made up of 12 amino acids. Germline CDR1 reads FNHDT; CDR2 reads SITEND (reference sequence).

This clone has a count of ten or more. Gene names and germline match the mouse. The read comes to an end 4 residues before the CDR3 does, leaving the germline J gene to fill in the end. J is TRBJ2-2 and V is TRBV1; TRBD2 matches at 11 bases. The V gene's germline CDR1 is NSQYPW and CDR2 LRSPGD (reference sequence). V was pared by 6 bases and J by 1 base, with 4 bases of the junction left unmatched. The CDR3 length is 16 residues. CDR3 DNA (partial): TGCACCTGCAGAACAGACTGGGGGGGAAACACCGGG. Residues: CTCRTDWGGNTG. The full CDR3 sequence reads CTCRTDWGGNTGQLYF. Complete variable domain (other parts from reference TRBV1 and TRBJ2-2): VTLLEQNPRWRLVPRGQAVNLRCILKNSQYPWMSWYQQDLQKQLQWLFTLRSPGDKEVKSLPGADYLATRVTDTELRLQVANMSQGRTLYCTCRTDWGGNTGQLYFGEGSKLTVL.

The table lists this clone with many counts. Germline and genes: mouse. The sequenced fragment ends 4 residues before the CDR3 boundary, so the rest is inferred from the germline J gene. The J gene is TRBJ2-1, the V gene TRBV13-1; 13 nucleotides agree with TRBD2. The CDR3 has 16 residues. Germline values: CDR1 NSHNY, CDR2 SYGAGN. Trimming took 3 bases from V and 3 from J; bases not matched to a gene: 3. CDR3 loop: CASSGTGGALYAEQFF. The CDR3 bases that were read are TGTGCCAGCAGTGGGACTGGGGGGGCGCTCTATGCT.

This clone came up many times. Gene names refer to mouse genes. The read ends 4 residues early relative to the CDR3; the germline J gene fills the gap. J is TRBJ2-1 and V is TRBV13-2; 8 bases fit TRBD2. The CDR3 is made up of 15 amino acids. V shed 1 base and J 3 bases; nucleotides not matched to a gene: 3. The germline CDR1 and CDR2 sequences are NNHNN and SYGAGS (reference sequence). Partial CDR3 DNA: TGTGCCAGCGGTGATAGTGGACTGGGCTATGCT. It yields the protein CASGDSGLGYA. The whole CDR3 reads CASGDSGLGYAEQFF.

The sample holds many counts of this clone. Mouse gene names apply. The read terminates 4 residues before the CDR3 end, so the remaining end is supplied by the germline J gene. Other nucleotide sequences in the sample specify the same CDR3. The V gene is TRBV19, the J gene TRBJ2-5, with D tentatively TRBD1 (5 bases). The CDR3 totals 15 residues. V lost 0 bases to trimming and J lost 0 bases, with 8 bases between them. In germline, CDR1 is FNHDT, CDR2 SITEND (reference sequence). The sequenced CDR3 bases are TGTGCCAGCAGTATAGGAGGGGTTAACCAAGAC. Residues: CASSIGGVNQD. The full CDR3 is CASSIGGVNQDTQYF.

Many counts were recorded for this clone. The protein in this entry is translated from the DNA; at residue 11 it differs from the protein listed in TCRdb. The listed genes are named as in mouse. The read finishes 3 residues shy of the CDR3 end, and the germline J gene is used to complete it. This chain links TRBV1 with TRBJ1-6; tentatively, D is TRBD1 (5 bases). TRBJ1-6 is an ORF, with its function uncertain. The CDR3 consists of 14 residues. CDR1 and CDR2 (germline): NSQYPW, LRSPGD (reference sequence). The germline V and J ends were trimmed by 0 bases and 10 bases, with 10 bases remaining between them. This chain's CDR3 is CTCSADRGVSPLYF. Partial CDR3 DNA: TGCACCTGCAGTGCAGATCGGGGGGTGTCGCCC.

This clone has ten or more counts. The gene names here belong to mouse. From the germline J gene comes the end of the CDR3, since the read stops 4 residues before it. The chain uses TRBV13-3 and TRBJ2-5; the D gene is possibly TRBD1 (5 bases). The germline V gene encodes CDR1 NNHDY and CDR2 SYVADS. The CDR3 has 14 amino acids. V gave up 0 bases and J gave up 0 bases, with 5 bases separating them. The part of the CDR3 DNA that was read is TGTGCCAGCAGTGATGAGGGGAACCAAGAC. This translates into CASSDEGNQD. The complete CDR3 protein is CASSDEGNQDTQYF. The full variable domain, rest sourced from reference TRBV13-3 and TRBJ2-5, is EAAVTQSPRSKVAVTGGKVTLSCHQTNNHDYMYWYRQDTGHGLRLIHYSYVADSTEKGDIPDGYKASRPSQENFSLILELASLSQTAVYFCASSDEGNQDTQYFGPGTRLLVL.

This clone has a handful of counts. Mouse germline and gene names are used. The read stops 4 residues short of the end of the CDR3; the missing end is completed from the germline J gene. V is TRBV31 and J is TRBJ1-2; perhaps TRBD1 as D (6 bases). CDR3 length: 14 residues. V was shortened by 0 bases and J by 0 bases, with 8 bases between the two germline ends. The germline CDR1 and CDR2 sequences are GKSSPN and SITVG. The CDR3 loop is CAWSLWTANSDYTF. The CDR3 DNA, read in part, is TGTGCCTGGAGTCTTTGGACAGCAAACTCC. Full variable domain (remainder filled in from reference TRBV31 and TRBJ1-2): AQTIHQWPVAEIKAVGSPLSLGCTIKGKSSPNLYWYWQATGGTLQQLFYSITVGQVESVVQLNLSASRPKDDQFILSTEKLLLSHSGFYLCAWSLWTANSDYTFGSGTRLLVI.

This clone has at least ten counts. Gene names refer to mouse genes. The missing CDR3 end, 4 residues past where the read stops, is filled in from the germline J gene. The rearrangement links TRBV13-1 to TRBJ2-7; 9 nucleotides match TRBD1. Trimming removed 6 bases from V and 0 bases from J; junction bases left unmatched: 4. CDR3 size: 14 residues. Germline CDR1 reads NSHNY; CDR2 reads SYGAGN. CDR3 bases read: TGTGCCAGCAACTACAGGGGGCGCTCCTAT. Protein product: CASNYRGRSY. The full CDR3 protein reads CASNYRGRSYEQYF.

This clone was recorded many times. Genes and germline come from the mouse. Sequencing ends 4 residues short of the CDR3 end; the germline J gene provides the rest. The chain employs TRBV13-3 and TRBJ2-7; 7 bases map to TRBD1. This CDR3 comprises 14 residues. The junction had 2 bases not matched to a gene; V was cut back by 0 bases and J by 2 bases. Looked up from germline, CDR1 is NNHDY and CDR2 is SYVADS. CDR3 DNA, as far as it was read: TGTGCCAGCAGTGATGACAGGGGCCCCTAT. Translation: CASSDDRGPY. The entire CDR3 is CASSDDRGPYEQYF.